Presented here are 11 T cell receptor beta chains from one specimen sequenced in a study of cytomegalovirus exposure and HLA in healthy donors. The PCR used 60 Vbeta and 13 Jbeta primers. The data were produced by immunoSEQ multiplex PCR, yet TCRdb's version contains in-frame clones alone and is incomplete. The table shows about 140,000 clones, with 76% occurring only once. Sequencing was carried out using PBMCs. All receptors derive from a female donor in good health and CMV-seropositive.

This chain connects TRBV5-1 to TRBJ2-1; the D gene is possibly TRBD2 (6 bases). V dropped 7 bases and J dropped 8 bases, with 19 bases sitting between them. Germline CDR1 reads SGHRS; CDR2 reads YFSETQ. The CDR3 runs to 14 residues. The CDR3 DNA reads TGCGCCAGCCACCAGGGAGGATTCTGGGATGAGCAGTTCTTC. This encodes CASHQGGFWDEQFF.

CDR3 sequence: CASSLYPTYREEQYF. The CDR3 DNA is TGTGCCAGCAGCTTATACCCAACCTACAGGGAAGAGCAGTACTTC. The V and J genes are TRBV7-9 and TRBJ2-7, with D possibly matching TRBD1 (6 bases). The CDR3 length is 15 residues. Per the germline V gene, CDR1 is SEHNR and CDR2 is FQNEAQ (reference sequence). Trimming left V 2 bases short and J 7 bases short, with 18 bases between.

The chain employs TRBV6-5 and TRBJ1-2; D not resolved. V gave up 5 bases and J gave up 7 bases, with 8 bases separating them. Germline lookup yields CDR1 MNHEY and CDR2 SVGAGI. This CDR3 is 11 amino acids long. The CDR3 DNA reads as TGTGCCAGCAGTGAATACGGTGGCTACACCTTC. It translates to CASSEYGGYTF.

This clone was picked up a small number of times. CDR3 DNA: TGCAGCGTTGAAGATCAAGGGGAGGGCTATGGCTACACCTTC. Its protein is CSVEDQGEGYGYTF. V gene TRBV29-1 combines with J gene TRBJ1-2; the D gene is possibly TRBD1 (5 bases). The ends were cut back, 0 bases at V and 4 bases at J, with 12 bases in the middle. The CDR3 runs 14 residues. The germline V gene has CDR1 SQVTM and CDR2 ANQGSEA.

The chain employs TRBV30 and TRBJ2-1; D may be TRBD1 (5 bases). Germline CDR1 reads GTSNPN; CDR2 reads SVGIG (reference sequence). The ends were cut back, 0 bases at V and 9 bases at J, with 9 bases in the middle. This CDR3 has 12 amino acids. DNA of the CDR3: TGTGCCTGGAGTGTAAACGACAGTGAGCAGTTCTTC. Amino acids: CAWSVNDSEQFF.

The chain combines TRBV10-3 with TRBJ2-5, with TRBD2 as a possible D gene (6 bases). Germline assignment: CDR1 ENHRY and CDR2 SYGVKD. This CDR3 is 16 amino acids long. Trimming left V 0 bases short and J 2 bases short, with 13 bases between. The CDR3 region is CAISESGAGGQETQYF. The CDR3 DNA reads TGTGCCATCAGTGAGTCTGGGGCAGGAGGGCAAGAGACCCAGTACTTC.

The chain has TRBV9 and TRBJ2-1; a possible D gene is TRBD2 (6 bases). The V end lost 3 bases, the J end lost 6 bases, and 16 bases lay between the germline ends. The CDR3 runs 15 residues. The V gene's germline CDR1 is SGDLS and CDR2 YYNGEE. The CDR3 sequence: CASSEMAGLRNEQFF. The CDR3 DNA reads TGTGCCAGCAGCGAAATGGCGGGGCTTCGCAATGAGCAGTTCTTC.

CDR3 in amino acids: CASSQRDRGHEQYF. The CDR3 bases are TGTGCCAGCTCACAGCGGGACAGGGGGCACGAGCAGTACTTC. The V gene is TRBV18, the J gene TRBJ2-7, with TRBD1 identical over 12 bases. V lost 4 bases and J lost 5; bases outside the gene matches: 3. The CDR3 is made up of 14 amino acids. Germline CDR1 KGHSH, CDR2 LQKENI. Full variable domain (missing parts from reference TRBV18 and TRBJ2-7): NAGVMQNPRHLVRRRGQEARLRCSPMKGHSHVYWYRQLPEEGLKFMVYLQKENIIDESGMPKERFSAEFPKEGPSILRIQQVVRGDSAAYFCASSQRDRGHEQYFGPGTRLTVT.

The chain has TRBV7-6 and TRBJ1-1, with D perhaps TRBD1 (6 bases). The V gene lost 1 base and the J gene lost 6 bases, with 15 bases spanning the gap. Per germline, CDR1 SGHVS and CDR2 FNYEAQ. CDR3 length: 15 amino acids. As DNA, the CDR3 is TGTGCCAGCAGCTTAGTTGGGGGGGCGGGCGCTGAAGCTTTCTTT. Translation: CASSLVGGAGAEAFF.

The chain is built from TRBV10-3 and TRBJ2-5; 7 bases are a match to TRBD1. The J call may be mistaken, given a closer DNA end match to TRBJ2-7. CDR1 is ENHRY and CDR2 is SYGVKD in the germline V gene. This CDR3 has 16 residues. The CDR3 here is CAISDAGTVSSYEQYF. CDR3 coding DNA: TGTGCCATCAGTGATGCCGGGACAGTGAGCTCCTACGAGCAGTACTTC.

The chain uses TRBV2 and TRBJ2-7; 8 positions match TRBD1. The CDR3 loop spans 14 amino acids. J lost 3 bases, V lost 6 bases, and 7 bases had no gene match. Germline V gene sequence: CDR1 SNHLY, CDR2 FYNNEI. CDR3 sequence: CASRRGQGGYEQYF. As DNA, the CDR3 is TGTGCCAGCAGACGAGGACAGGGAGGCTACGAGCAGTACTTC.